The 25 T cell receptor beta chains reported below all come from one sample, sequenced in a study of blood T cell repertoires in COVID-19. Some clones are missing from TCRdb's copy, which holds only in-frame ones; the method was immunoSEQ multiplex PCR. Here the sample spans nearly 15,000 clones, about 87% being singletons. The sequenced sample consisted of peripheral blood. The receptors here all came from a human donor in a cohort sampled during active COVID-19.

This clone was seen only once. The chain combines TRBV5-1 with TRBJ2-5; no clear D gene. CDR3 length equals 11 residues. V was cut by 5 bases and J by 1 base, with 3 bases left in between. The germline CDR1 and CDR2 sequences are SGHRS and YFSETQ. In nucleotides, the CDR3 is TGCGCCAGCAGAGCCCAAGAGACCCAGTACTTC. Protein: CASRAQETQYF.

The chain couples TRBV18 to TRBJ2-1, with a weak D call TRBD1 (5 bases). This CDR3 has 14 amino acids. V shed 4 bases and J shed 8 bases, with 15 bases lying between them. Germline assignment: CDR1 KGHSH and CDR2 LQKENI. This CDR3 is CASSQSSTADEQFF. Written as DNA, the CDR3 is TGTGCCAGCTCACAGAGTTCGACAGCCGATGAGCAGTTCTTC.

This chain connects TRBV5-4 to TRBJ1-4; TRBD1 is a possible D gene (5 bases). CDR3 size: 15 residues. Germline V gene data show CDR1 as SGHNT and CDR2 as YYREEE (reference sequence). Trimming pared 3 bases from V and 5 bases from J, leaving 14 bases between. This CDR3 reads CASSSGGTVNEKLFF. As DNA, the CDR3 is TGTGCCAGCAGCTCGGGAGGGACGGTGAATGAAAAACTGTTTTTT.

The chain combines TRBV5-1 with TRBJ2-3; D is unclear. This CDR3 spans 12 amino acids. Germline V CDR1 and CDR2: SGHRS, YFSETQ. The V end lost 5 bases, the J end lost 0 bases, and 4 bases lay between the germline ends. CDR3 amino acids: CASRTSTDTQYF. CDR3 nucleotide sequence: TGCGCCAGCAGGACTAGCACAGATACGCAGTATTTT.

The V gene is TRBV28, the J gene TRBJ2-5, with 10 bases lining up with TRBD1. The V and J ends lost 5 bases and 5 bases, in that order; junction bases with no gene match: 8. Germline V gene sequence: CDR1 MDHEN, CDR2 SYDVKM. The CDR3 extends over 15 amino acids. As DNA, the CDR3 is TGTGCCAGCAGTCCTGACAGGGGGCTCGGGGAGACCCAGTACTTC. Its protein product is CASSPDRGLGETQYF.

The chain combines TRBV28 with TRBJ1-4; maybe TRBD1 (6 bases). Per germline, CDR1 MDHEN and CDR2 SYDVKM. Trimming took 2 bases from V and 8 from J, leaving 12 bases between them. The CDR3 is 14 residues long. The CDR3 sequence is CASSLVGAEEKLFF. CDR3 DNA sequence: TGTGCCAGCAGTTTAGTGGGGGCGGAGGAAAAACTGTTTTTT.

The chain employs TRBV7-9 and TRBJ1-3; 7 bases agree with TRBD1. The J segment lost 0 bases and the V segment lost 5 bases, leaving 4 bases of the junction unmatched. This CDR3 region has 15 residues. In germline, CDR1 is SEHNR, CDR2 FQNEAQ (reference sequence). This CDR3 reads CASSLQGGSGNTIYF. The CDR3 nucleotides read TGTGCCAGCAGCCTTCAGGGGGGCTCTGGAAACACCATATATTTT.

The chain carries TRBV9 and TRBJ2-5; 9 nucleotides line up with TRBD2. The V gene's germline CDR1 is SGDLS and CDR2 YYNGEE. This CDR3 is 19 amino acids long. V lost 0 bases to trimming and J lost 5 bases; unmatched junction nucleotides: 17. The CDR3: CASSVGQGRREGVWETQYF. CDR3 nucleotides: TGTGCCAGCAGCGTAGGTCAGGGGCGGCGGGAGGGCGTCTGGGAGACCCAGTACTTC.

The V gene is TRBV4-1, the J gene TRBJ2-1; 10 bases line up with TRBD2. The V segment lost 4 bases and the J segment 7 bases; nucleotides outside the gene matches: 10. Germline V gene lookup returns CDR1 MGHRA and CDR2 YSYEKL. The length of the CDR3 is 16 residues. This CDR3 is CASSREGLANTNEQFF. The CDR3 coding sequence is TGCGCCAGCAGCCGAGAGGGACTAGCGAATACAAATGAGCAGTTCTTC.

The genes are TRBV28 and TRBJ2-2; tentative D call: TRBD2 (6 bases). Trimming pared 4 bases from V and 1 base from J, leaving 10 bases between. The CDR3 length is 15 residues. Germline-derived CDR1 and CDR2 are MDHEN and SYDVKM. For the CDR3, the DNA is TGTGCCAGCAGTTCGGGCGGGATGAACACCGGGGAGCTGTTTTTT. This translates into CASSSGGMNTGELFF.

V and J are TRBV5-1 and TRBJ2-3, with 9 bases lining up with TRBD2. Germline lookup yields CDR1 SGHRS and CDR2 YFSETQ. V shed 3 bases and J 4 bases; nucleotides not matched to a gene: 3. The CDR3 runs to 14 residues. CDR3 nucleotide sequence: TGCGCCAGCAGCTCGGGACTAGCTTCAGATACGCAGTATTTT. It encodes CASSSGLASDTQYF.

The J gene is TRBJ1-1, the V gene TRBV28; D is unclear. Trimming stripped 5 bases from V and 7 bases from J, with 11 bases between. Germline CDR1 and CDR2: MDHEN and SYDVKM. The CDR3 spans 12 residues. The CDR3 DNA is TGTGCCAGCAGTCCCGACACCTATGAAGCTTTCTTT. Protein sequence: CASSPDTYEAFF.

The chain joins TRBV18 to TRBJ2-6; TRBD2 matches at 7 bases. CDR1 and CDR2 from the germline V gene are KGHSH and LQKENI. The CDR3 contains 16 residues. V was pared by 4 bases and J by 2 bases, with 5 bases of the junction left unmatched. In DNA form, the CDR3 reads TGTGCCAGCTCACTCCTGGGGGGGGCTGGGGCCAACGTCCTGACTTTC. Amino acid sequence: CASSLLGGAGANVLTF. Full variable domain (rest looked up from reference TRBV18 and TRBJ2-6): NAGVMQNPRHLVRRRGQEARLRCSPMKGHSHVYWYRQLPEEGLKFMVYLQKENIIDESGMPKERFSAEFPKEGPSILRIQQVVRGDSAAYFCASSLLGGAGANVLTFGAGSRLTVL.

The chain combines TRBV27 with TRBJ2-6, with TRBD1 matching over 7 bases. CDR1 and CDR2 from the germline V gene are MNHEY and SMNVEV (reference sequence). This CDR3 is 15 amino acids long. With 8 bases clipped from V and 2 bases from J, the junction kept 6 bases outside the gene matches. The DNA for the CDR3 is TGTGCCAGCTCGACAGGGACCCCTGGGGCCAACGTCCTGACTTTC. This gives the protein CASSTGTPGANVLTF.

V is TRBV6-6 and J is TRBJ2-7; TRBD1 matches 9 bases. CDR1 and CDR2 (germline): MNHNY, SVGAGI (reference sequence). With V trimmed by 6 bases and J by 9 bases, 18 bases remained unmatched. The CDR3 is 16 residues long. The CDR3 DNA reads as TGTGCCAGCAGCCTACTCACCGGGACAGGGCGAGTAGGGCAGTACTTC. Translation gives CASSLLTGTGRVGQYF.

This clone turned up a few times. CDR3 in DNA: TGTGCCAGCAGGAAAACCGGAGGGAACACCGGGGAGCTGTTTTTT. Translated, it gives CASRKTGGNTGELFF. The J gene is TRBJ2-2, the V gene TRBV2; tentatively, D is TRBD2 (5 bases). Trimming cost V 6 bases and J 1 base, with 12 bases left between them. CDR3 size: 15 residues. Germline V gives CDR1 SNHLY, CDR2 FYNNEI.

The CDR3 sequence: CASSRSSSATDTQYF. CDR3 bases: TGTGCCAGCAGCCGGTCGAGTAGTGCCACAGATACGCAGTATTTT. The rearrangement uses TRBV27 and TRBJ2-3, with D unclear. Germline V CDR1 and CDR2: MNHEY, SMNVEV (reference sequence). The length of the CDR3 is 15 residues. Trimming removed 6 bases from V and 2 bases from J, with 15 bases in between.

The chain couples TRBV3-1 (or the pseudogene TRBV3-2) to TRBJ1-4, with 9 bases aligning to TRBD1. The ends lost 3 bases at V and 8 bases at J; junction bases unmatched: 4. Germline CDR1 LGHDT, CDR2 YNNKEL (reference sequence). The CDR3 consists of 14 residues. The CDR3 region is CASSQGQGREKLFF. In DNA, the CDR3 is TGTGCCAGCAGCCAGGGACAGGGCCGCGAAAAACTGTTTTTT.

CDR3 sequence reads: CASSQPKGENFAGELFF. CDR3 nucleotide sequence: TGCGCCAGCAGCCAACCGAAAGGGGAAAATTTCGCCGGGGAGCTGTTTTTT. V usage is TRBV5-1 and J usage is TRBJ2-2; D possibly corresponds to TRBD1 (5 bases). CDR1 is SGHRS, CDR2 YFSETQ, per germline. The CDR3 sequence is 17 residues long. The V and J ends lost 4 bases and 6 bases respectively, with 22 bases between them.

The rearrangement joins TRBV9 to TRBJ2-3; D unresolved. Looked up from germline, CDR1 is SGDLS and CDR2 is YYNGEE. The ends were cut back, 0 bases at V and 0 bases at J, with 11 bases in the middle. The CDR3 is 16 amino acids. CDR3 region: CASSVGPIPSTDTQYF. As DNA, the CDR3 is TGTGCCAGCAGCGTAGGCCCTATTCCTAGCACAGATACGCAGTATTTT.

V usage is TRBV5-1 and J usage is TRBJ2-7; 9 positions match TRBD2. Germline V gene sequence: CDR1 SGHRS, CDR2 YFSETQ. J gave up 3 bases and V 2 bases, and 6 bases lay outside the gene matches. CDR3 length equals 15 residues. CDR3 coding DNA: TGCGCCAGCAGCTTTGGAAGCGGGGGGAACTACGAGCAGTACTTC. This gives the protein CASSFGSGGNYEQYF.

The chain carries TRBV5-1 and TRBJ2-1; 8 positions agree with TRBD1. The V segment lost 8 bases and the J segment 2 bases; nucleotides outside the gene matches: 3. The CDR3 runs 13 residues. Germline V CDR1 and CDR2: SGHRS, YFSETQ. The CDR3 bases are TGCGCCAGTGGACAGGGTACCTACAATGAGCAGTTCTTC. It translates to CASGQGTYNEQFF.

The rearrangement uses TRBV27 and TRBJ2-4, with 7 bases that match TRBD2. J was trimmed by 7 bases and V by 6 bases; bases with no gene match: 12. The CDR3 has 15 residues. Germline V gives CDR1 MNHEY, CDR2 SMNVEV (reference sequence). In nucleotides, the CDR3 is TGTGCCAGCAGCCCGACCGGGACTAAGAACAACATTCAGTACTTC. This translates into CASSPTGTKNNIQYF.

The chain joins TRBV3-1 (or the pseudogene TRBV3-2) to TRBJ2-1; 10 positions match TRBD1. This CDR3 contains 14 residues. Germline values: CDR1 LGHDT, CDR2 YNNKEL (reference sequence). The J segment lost 7 bases and the V segment lost 4 bases, leaving 4 bases of the junction unmatched. The CDR3 here is CASSRGQGRNEQFF. CDR3 bases: TGTGCCAGCAGCCGGGGACAGGGGAGGAATGAGCAGTTCTTC.

This chain connects TRBV7-6 to TRBJ2-2, with D tentatively TRBD2 (5 bases). Germline CDR1 and CDR2: SGHVS and FNYEAQ. The ends were cut back, 5 bases at V and 7 bases at J, with 20 bases in the middle. There are 16 residues in the CDR3. CDR3 nucleotides: TGTGCCAGCAGCCACGGAAGAATAGCAGCGGTCGGGGAGCTGTTTTTT. Protein product: CASSHGRIAAVGELFF. Using reference TRBV7-6 and TRBJ2-2 for the parts outside the CDR3, the full variable domain is GAGVSQSPRYKVTKRGQDVALRCDPISGHVSLYWYRQALGQGPEFLTYFNYEAQQDKSGLPNDRFSAERPEGSISTLTIQRTEQRDSAMYRCASSHGRIAAVGELFFGEGSRLTVL.